This passage covers 5 T cell receptor beta chains from one sample sequenced in a study of a mutant IDH1 vaccine in newly diagnosed glioma. The antigens of these receptors remain unknown. Time point of the sample: week 23, last vaccination. Every vaccination contained 300 ug of the mutant IDH1 20-mer peptide and was paired with topical imiquimod. Repertoires were generated with immunoSEQ multiplex PCR, while TCRdb's copy carries only in-frame clones and drops some. The table has around 54,000 clones, approximately 87% seen once; the top ten hold roughly 1.5%. Sample: PBMCs, taken from a glioma patient whose treatment included an IDH1 peptide vaccine. The receptors stem from a man in his forties or fifties with glioma.

J is TRBJ2-7 and V is TRBV5-1; D not certain. Germline CDR1 is SGHRS and CDR2 is YFSETQ. V lost 1 base and J lost 2, with 7 bases in between. The CDR3 is 13 amino acids. The CDR3 coding sequence is TGCGCCAGCAGCTTGCAGGTAACCTACGAGCAGTACTTC. Protein: CASSLQVTYEQYF. Combining the CDR3 with reference TRBV5-1 and TRBJ2-7 gives the whole variable domain KAGVTQTPRYLIKTRGQQVTLSCSPISGHRSVSWYQQTPGQGLQFLFEYFSETQRNKGNFPGRFSGRQFSNSRSEMNVSTLELGDSALYLCASSLQVTYEQYFGPGTRLTVT.

The rearrangement uses TRBV5-1 and TRBJ1-1; 8 nucleotides match TRBD1. This CDR3 region has 17 residues. Germline V CDR1 and CDR2: SGHRS, YFSETQ. V gave up 0 bases and J gave up 10 bases; unmatched junction bases: 17. CDR3 coding DNA: TGCGCCAGCAGCTTGGGACGGACAGGGTTCTCTCTCTCGGCAGCTTTCTTT. Protein product: CASSLGRTGFSLSAAFF.

This rearrangement joins TRBV15 to TRBJ1-2; D is unresolved. This CDR3 comprises 13 residues. Trimming cost V 0 bases and J 8 bases, with 10 bases left between them. The germline V gene encodes CDR1 LNHNV and CDR2 YYDKDF (reference sequence). The CDR3 nucleotides are TGTGCCACCAGCAGAGATCGAAGCTGGGGCTACACCTTC. Translating gives CATSRDRSWGYTF.

This chain uses TRBV6-1 with TRBJ1-4; 10 nucleotides line up with TRBD1. V trimming: 3 bases; J trimming: 4 bases; junction bases outside the gene matches: 2. This CDR3 comprises 15 residues. Germline CDR1 reads MNHNS; CDR2 reads SASEGT. DNA for the CDR3: TGTGCCAGCAGTGACTGGACAGGGGGTAATGAAAAACTGTTTTTT. This sequence encodes CASSDWTGGNEKLFF.

This clone was picked up one time. V is TRBV28 and J is TRBJ2-7; TRBD2 aligns across 9 bases. The CDR3 covers 17 residues. The trim removed 3 bases at V and 4 bases at J, leaving 13 bases unmatched. Germline V lookup: CDR1 MDHEN, CDR2 SYDVKM. The CDR3: CASSFVVAGAYPYEQYF. CDR3 DNA sequence: TGTGCCAGCAGTTTTGTGGTAGCGGGGGCATATCCTTACGAGCAGTACTTC.